Listed here are 21 T cell receptor beta chains from one sample, sequenced in a study of technical replicates of blood from several donors. Assay used: immunoSEQ multiplex PCR; TCRdb lists only in-frame clones, some missing. In the table there are 65,000 to 90,000 clones, roughly 93% of which are singletons. The sequencing input was T cells isolated from PBMCs. The receptors here all came from a human donor in good health.

This clone was recorded only once. The chain uses TRBV28 and TRBJ2-5; D may be TRBD1 (6 bases). V was trimmed by 8 bases and J by 2 bases, leaving 12 bases between them. Germline loops: CDR1 MDHEN, CDR2 SYDVKM. This CDR3 contains 13 residues. The CDR3 nucleotides read TGTGCCAGCCGGACAGACCCACAAGAGACCCAGTACTTC. Translating gives CASRTDPQETQYF. Using reference TRBV28 and TRBJ2-5 for the parts outside the CDR3, the full variable domain is DVKVTQSSRYLVKRTGEKVFLECVQDMDHENMFWYRQDPGLGLRLIYFSYDVKMKEKGDIPEGYSVSREKKERFSLILESASTNQTSMYLCASRTDPQETQYFGPGTRLLVL.

V gene TRBV9 combines with J gene TRBJ2-7, with 8 bases that match TRBD1. Germline CDR1 SGDLS, CDR2 YYNGEE. The CDR3 is 15 residues long. The junction had 5 bases not matched to a gene; V was cut back by 0 bases and J by 3 bases. The CDR3 loop reads CASSVAGQGNYEQYF. CDR3 bases: TGTGCCAGCAGCGTAGCCGGACAGGGCAACTACGAGCAGTACTTC.

The J gene is TRBJ1-1, the V gene TRBV7-8, with D maybe TRBD1 (5 bases). Germline lookup yields CDR1 SGHVS and CDR2 FQNEAQ. V was shortened by 1 base and J by 7 bases, with 10 bases between the two germline ends. The CDR3 covers 13 residues. CDR3 bases: TGTGCCAGCAGCTTAGGGGGAGGGGATGAAGCTTTCTTT. It codes for CASSLGGGDEAFF.

The chain couples TRBV2 to TRBJ1-1, with D unresolved. Trimming stripped 10 bases from V and 0 bases from J, with 3 bases between. Germline V gene sequence: CDR1 SNHLY, CDR2 FYNNEI. The CDR3 extends over 10 amino acids. For the CDR3, the DNA is TGTGCCACCATGAACACTGAAGCTTTCTTT. This sequence encodes CATMNTEAFF. Together with reference TRBV2 and TRBJ1-1, the CDR3 gives the full variable domain: EPEVTQTPSHQVTQMGQEVILRCVPISNHLYFYWYRQILGQKVEFLVSFYNNEISEKSEIFDDQFSVERPDGSNFTLKIRSTKLEDSAMYFCATMNTEAFFGQGTRLTVV.

A single count supports this clone. The rearrangement links TRBV6-5 to TRBJ2-1; 7 bases align to TRBD2. Germline V CDR1 and CDR2: MNHEY, SVGAGI. The junction had 3 bases not matched to a gene; V was cut back by 1 base and J by 3 bases. This CDR3 region has 15 residues. In nucleotides, the CDR3 is TGTGCCAGCAGTTACTATGGCGGGGGCTACAATGAGCAGTTCTTC. This sequence encodes CASSYYGGGYNEQFF.

This clone appeared a few times. The chain couples TRBV7-9 to TRBJ1-5, with TRBD1 matching over 7 bases. This CDR3 region has 14 residues. The germline CDR1 and CDR2 sequences are SEHNR and FQNEAQ (reference sequence). The ends lost 6 bases at V and 4 bases at J; junction bases unmatched: 6. As DNA, the CDR3 is TGTGCCAGCAGTTTAACAGGGGATAATCAGCCCCAGCATTTT. Its translation: CASSLTGDNQPQHF.

DNA of the CDR3: TGTGCCAGCAGCCCCGGTTCTTTTTTGACCTACAATGAGCAGTTCTTC. It yields the protein CASSPGSFLTYNEQFF. The chain has TRBV2 and TRBJ2-1; no clear D. There are 16 residues in the CDR3. Germline CDR1 SNHLY, CDR2 FYNNEI. Trimming left V 6 bases short and J 2 bases short, with 17 bases between.

The chain has TRBV4-1 and TRBJ1-2; D perhaps matches TRBD1 (5 bases). Trimming shortened V by 3 bases and J by 1 base, and 15 bases separated the two germline ends. The CDR3 contains 16 residues. Germline CDR1 MGHRA, CDR2 YSYEKL. The CDR3 protein is CASSHGGYGLNYGYTF. As DNA, the CDR3 is TGCGCCAGCAGCCACGGGGGGTACGGTCTTAACTATGGCTACACCTTC.

The chain is built from TRBV7-9 and TRBJ1-5, with 8 positions matching TRBD1. J lost 6 bases, V lost 5 bases, and 12 bases had no gene match. Germline CDR1 SEHNR, CDR2 FQNEAQ (reference sequence). The CDR3 consists of 16 residues. The DNA for the CDR3 is TGTGCCAGCAGCAATCCAGGCGGACAGGGAGGTCAGCCCCAGCATTTT. Amino acid sequence: CASSNPGGQGGQPQHF.

The rearrangement joins TRBV5-6 to TRBJ1-5; D not resolved. Germline loops: CDR1 SGHDT, CDR2 YYEEEE. Between the trimmed V and J ends, which lost 2 bases and 0 bases, there was a span of 9 bases. There are 15 residues in the CDR3. CDR3 nucleotide sequence: TGTGCCAGCAGCTTTAGTGGTTTTAGCAATCAGCCCCAGCATTTT. Its translation is CASSFSGFSNQPQHF.

J is TRBJ1-5 and V is TRBV6-5; D is unclear. V was trimmed by 0 bases and J by 0 bases, leaving 6 bases between them. Germline assignment: CDR1 MNHEY and CDR2 SVGAGI. The CDR3 covers 15 residues. The CDR3 loop reads CASSYSQYSNQPQHF. CDR3 DNA sequence: TGTGCCAGCAGTTACTCGCAGTATAGCAATCAGCCCCAGCATTTT.

The rearrangement joins TRBV6-5 to TRBJ2-1; D is unclear. Trimming removed 2 bases from V and 0 bases from J, with 11 bases in between. CDR3 length: 16 residues. CDR1 is MNHEY, CDR2 SVGAGI, per germline. This CDR3 reads CASSYGTVSSYNEQFF. In DNA form, the CDR3 reads TGTGCCAGCAGTTACGGAACAGTAAGCTCCTACAATGAGCAGTTCTTC.

The genes are TRBV4-2 and TRBJ2-1; the match to TRBD2 covers 12 bases. Trimming cost V 4 bases and J 2 bases; bases outside gene matches: 6. The CDR3 spans 17 residues. CDR1 and CDR2 (germline): LGHNA, YNFKEQ. The CDR3 is CASSLDLAGGTYNEQFF. The DNA for the CDR3 is TGTGCCAGCAGCCTAGATCTAGCGGGAGGGACCTACAATGAGCAGTTCTTC.

The rearrangement joins TRBV29-1 to TRBJ2-5; 13 nucleotides align to TRBD2. The CDR3 is 15 amino acids. Germline V gives CDR1 SQVTM, CDR2 ANQGSEA. V shed 6 bases, J shed 1 base, and the junction held 5 bases outside the gene matches. In nucleotides, the CDR3 is TGCAGCGTACGGGGACTAGCGGGACCCCAAGAGACCCAGTACTTC. It yields the protein CSVRGLAGPQETQYF.

The V and J genes are TRBV25-1 and TRBJ1-1; a weak D match, TRBD1 (5 bases). The ends were cut back, 6 bases at V and 0 bases at J, with 14 bases in the middle. The CDR3 runs 15 residues. Germline V gene sequence: CDR1 MGHDK, CDR2 SYGVNS. DNA for the CDR3: TGTGCCAGCAGGGGCGGGACCCTTATGAACACTGAAGCTTTCTTT. Its translation is CASRGGTLMNTEAFF.

V gene TRBV6-5 combines with J gene TRBJ2-3; D gene unclear. Trimming pared 7 bases from V and 0 bases from J, leaving 11 bases between. Germline CDR1 and CDR2: MNHEY and SVGAGI. The CDR3 is 14 residues long. The CDR3, as DNA: TGTGCCAGCACTGATGCGACTAGCACAGATACGCAGTATTTT. This gives the protein CASTDATSTDTQYF.

A single count supports this clone. The V and J genes are TRBV6-5 and TRBJ1-2, with TRBD1 matching over 7 bases. The CDR3 has 14 residues. V was clipped by 4 bases and J by 3 bases; unmatched bases: 5. The germline CDR1 and CDR2 sequences are MNHEY and SVGAGI. In DNA form, the CDR3 reads TGTGCCAGCAGTTCCGCAGGGGGGTACTATGGCTACACCTTC. It encodes CASSSAGGYYGYTF.

This clone appeared a single time. V gene TRBV5-1 combines with J gene TRBJ1-1; 7 bases are a match to TRBD1. This CDR3 region has 14 residues. V shed 4 bases, J shed 0 bases, and the junction held 3 bases outside the gene matches. Germline V gene lookup returns CDR1 SGHRS and CDR2 YFSETQ. DNA of the CDR3: TGCGCCAGCAGCCAGGGACAGTTGAACACTGAAGCTTTCTTT. It is translated as CASSQGQLNTEAFF.

This clone showed up just a few times. The chain is built from TRBV20-1 and TRBJ1-1; 11 nucleotides line up with TRBD1. The CDR3 totals 11 residues. Germline CDR1 DFQATT, CDR2 SNEGSKA (reference sequence). The CDR3 region has the DNA TGCAGAGGACAGGGGGCAACTGAAGCTTTCTTT. This gives the protein CRGQGATEAFF.

This chain joins TRBV30 and TRBJ2-5, with 8 bases matching TRBD2. V shed 5 bases, J shed 5 bases, and the junction held 4 bases outside the gene matches. Looked up from germline, CDR1 is GTSNPN and CDR2 is SVGIG (reference sequence). This CDR3 is built from 12 residues. CDR3 loop: CAWRGGGETQYF. The CDR3 DNA follows: TGTGCCTGGCGGGGGGGCGGGGAGACCCAGTACTTC.

V is TRBV9 and J is TRBJ1-3; 8 positions match TRBD1. This CDR3 is built from 16 residues. Germline assignment: CDR1 SGDLS and CDR2 YYNGEE. Unmatched junction bases numbered 10, after V lost 4 bases and J lost 4 bases. CDR3 sequence: CASSPRGTGGGNTIYF. As DNA, the CDR3 is TGTGCCAGCAGCCCCCGCGGGACAGGAGGCGGAAACACCATATATTTT.